These 15 T cell receptor beta chains originate from one sample sequenced in a study of monozygotic twins with inflammatory bowel disease (dated by TCRdb to about 2019). The library relied on 5' RACE. Sequenced using an Illumina HiSeq 2500. Once TCRdb had reprocessed the reads, it stored one entry per CDR3 protein sequence and supplied no DNA. This sample's table carries 150,000 to 200,000 distinct CDR3 sequences. The top ten clonotypes cover under 3.5% of the sample. The sequenced material came from blood. These receptors were obtained from a human donor with ulcerative colitis or Crohn's disease, or a healthy co-twin of an affected twin (not recorded which).

This chain joins TRBV2 and TRBJ2-2. The CDR3 has 13 amino acids. Germline CDR1 is SNHLY and CDR2 is FYNNEI. The CDR3 here is CASSVRDTGELFF.

This chain links TRBV5-1 with TRBJ2-7; absent DNA, TCRdb's TRBD1 call cannot be checked. From germline, CDR1 is SGHRS and CDR2 YFSETQ. This CDR3 is 13 amino acids long. The CDR3 sequence is CASSYGDTYEQYF. Variable domain in full (rest from reference TRBV5-1 and TRBJ2-7): KAGVTQTPRYLIKTRGQQVTLSCSPISGHRSVSWYQQTPGQGLQFLFEYFSETQRNKGNFPGRFSGRQFSNSRSEMNVSTLELGDSALYLCASSYGDTYEQYFGPGTRLTVT.

V and J are TRBV5-4 and TRBJ2-5. Germline values: CDR1 SGHNT, CDR2 YYREEE (reference sequence). The CDR3 is 13 amino acids. The CDR3 here is CASSLADGETQYF.

The chain has TRBV9 and TRBJ2-7; TCRdb proposes TRBD1, but this gene call is untestable without DNA. The CDR3 consists of 16 residues. Germline CDR1 is SGDLS and CDR2 is YYNGEE. The chain's CDR3 is CASSVGPTGGPYEQYF.

The rearrangement links TRBV28 to TRBJ2-3; TCRdb's assignment of TRBD2 cannot be checked, as there is no DNA. The CDR3 has 16 amino acids. The germline V gene has CDR1 MDHEN and CDR2 SYDVKM. This chain's CDR3 is CASSGRLAGETDTQYF.

The chain is built from TRBV7-2 and TRBJ2-7; TCRdb's D gene call, TRBD1, goes unchecked for lack of DNA. This CDR3 contains 14 residues. The germline gives CDR1 SGHTA, CDR2 FQGNSA. The CDR3 spells CASLAVTNTYEQYF.

The rearrangement joins TRBV2 to TRBJ2-5; the TRBD1 assignment by TCRdb is unverifiable without DNA. The CDR3 covers 15 residues. CDR1 SNHLY and CDR2 FYNNEI come from the germline V gene. CDR3 region: CASRPRGLRGETQYF.

This sequence joins TRBV27 and TRBJ2-1; no DNA is available, so the TRBD2 call from TCRdb remains unchecked. Germline values: CDR1 MNHEY, CDR2 SMNVEV (reference sequence). The CDR3 loop spans 16 amino acids. The CDR3 region is CASSPYGLAGGYEQFF.

This chain links TRBV5-6 with TRBJ1-2. The CDR3 contains 13 residues. Germline V lookup: CDR1 SGHDT, CDR2 YYEEEE. The CDR3 loop reads CASSLPGSYGYTF.

This sequence joins TRBV6-2 or TRBV6-3 and TRBJ2-2; TCRdb indicates TRBD2, and absent DNA this call remains unverified. The CDR3 sequence is 13 residues long. Germline loops: CDR1 MNHEY, CDR2 SVGEGT. CDR3 protein: CASRAGVAGELFF.

The gene calls are TRBV29-1 and TRBJ1-2; the TRBD1 assignment by TCRdb is unverifiable without DNA. This CDR3 contains 13 residues. CDR1 and CDR2 (germline): SQVTM, ANQGSEA. CDR3 loop: CSVATAQIYGYTF.

The rearrangement joins TRBV6-5 to TRBJ2-1; checking the TCRdb D call of TRBD1 is not possible without DNA. The germline gives CDR1 MNHEY, CDR2 SVGAGI. The CDR3 consists of 13 residues. The CDR3 sequence is CASSYSYGGQRFF.

V is TRBV5-4 and J is TRBJ1-5. The CDR3 is made up of 14 amino acids. Germline CDR1 SGHNT, CDR2 YYREEE (reference sequence). The CDR3 region is CASSSGRNPQPQHF.

The chain joins TRBV9 to TRBJ2-3; TCRdb's D call, TRBD1, is unchecked because there is no DNA. The germline V gene has CDR1 SGDLS and CDR2 YYNGEE. CDR3 length equals 17 residues. The CDR3 here is CASSVGALRGTTDTQYF.

J is TRBJ1-6 and V is TRBV6-2 or TRBV6-3. Germline values: CDR1 MNHEY, CDR2 SVGEGT. This CDR3 region has 15 residues. CDR3: CASRASRGFNSPLHF.